The rows below give T cell receptor beta chains drawn from one sample of a study of long-term antiretroviral therapy in people with HIV. The table came from immunoSEQ multiplex PCR; TCRdb's copy has only in-frame clones and leaves some out. Of tens of thousands of clones detected, about nine tenths appear once; the ten largest clones hold approximately 5%. The sequenced sample was unsorted PBMCs, obtained 0.1 years before starting antiretroviral therapy. These receptors were obtained from a woman aged 45-60 years with HIV. Both conserved end residues are part of each CDR3. A D gene is named only where the DNA matches it firmly. Some rows mark clone size as missing; the rest say once, few, many or name a class of expanded clone.

clone size	D gene	V gene	J gene	CDR3 protein	CDR3 DNA
NA	NA	TRBV11-2	TRBJ2-1	CASTLYLTYNEQFF	TGTGCCAGCACCTTATACCTTACCTACAATGAGCAGTTCTTC
NA	NA	TRBV6-5	TRBJ2-7	CASSQPGKHEQYF	TGTGCCAGCAGCCAGCCAGGGAAGCACGAGCAGTACTTC
once	NA	TRBV5-1	TRBJ1-2	CASSLDLTVSNYGYTF	TGCGCCAGCAGCTTGGATCTGACAGTTTCTAACTATGGCTACACCTTC
NA	NA	TRBV4-1	TRBJ2-3	CASSQERQPSTDTQYF	TGCGCCAGCAGCCAAGAACGGCAGCCGAGCACAGATACGCAGTATTTT
NA	TRBD2	TRBV11-3	TRBJ2-1	CASSLDRQRGGNEQFF	TGTGCCAGCAGCTTAGATCGCCAGCGGGGTGGGAATGAGCAGTTCTTC
NA	NA	TRBV11-3	TRBJ2-3	CASSLTSANTQYF	TGTGCCAGCAGCTTGACTAGTGCGAATACGCAGTATTTT
NA	NA	TRBV6-5	TRBJ1-5	CASRPPGSSNQPQHF	TGTGCCAGCAGGCCACCAGGTTCTAGCAATCAGCCCCAGCATTTT
NA	TRBD2	TRBV4-1	TRBJ2-1	CASSQRSGGAPEQFF	TGCGCCAGCAGCCAAAGGAGCGGGGGGGCCCCTGAGCAGTTCTTC
NA	TRBD2	TRBV6-5	TRBJ2-1	CASRGLAGEGEQFF	TGTGCCAGCAGGGGACTAGCGGGGGAGGGAGAGCAGTTCTTC
few	NA	TRBV9	TRBJ2-1	CASSPSSGPSGNEQFF	TGTGCCAGCAGCCCATCGTCAGGGCCGTCTGGCAATGAGCAGTTCTTC
NA	TRBD1	TRBV6-1	TRBJ1-2	CASSEPNTGAAGGYTF	TGTGCCAGCAGTGAACCGAACACAGGGGCGGCCGGTGGCTACACCTTC
NA	NA	TRBV5-4	TRBJ1-1	CASSLAKDEAFF	TGTGCCAGCAGCTTGGCCAAGGATGAAGCTTTCTTT
NA	TRBD1	TRBV5-1	TRBJ1-4	CASSLRGGKTGDGNEKLFF	TGCGCCAGCAGCTTGAGAGGTGGGAAAACAGGGGACGGGAATGAAAAACTGTTTTTT
NA	NA	TRBV9	TRBJ1-1	CASSVVEGVHTEAFF	TGTGCCAGCAGCGTAGTAGAGGGGGTCCACACTGAAGCTTTCTTT
NA	NA	TRBV30	TRBJ1-1	CAWSVPPGGEAFF	TGTGCCTGGAGTGTACCTCCAGGAGGGGAAGCTTTCTTT
NA	NA	TRBV18	TRBJ1-1	CASSRGDTEAFF	TGTGCCAGCTCAAGAGGTGACACTGAAGCTTTCTTT
NA	NA	TRBV6-5	TRBJ1-2	CASSYGGADGYTF	TGTGCCAGCAGTTATGGGGGCGCGGATGGCTACACCTTC
NA	TRBD1	TRBV7-2	TRBJ2-7	CASSSRGQALWGEQYF	TGTGCCAGCAGCTCCCGGGGACAGGCCCTCTGGGGCGAGCAGTACTTC
NA	NA	TRBV11-2	TRBJ2-7	CASSLATEQYF	TGTGCCAGCAGCTTAGCAACCGAGCAGTACTTC
NA	NA	TRBV11-1	TRBJ2-7	CASSWLRDGEQYF	TGTGCCAGCAGCTGGCTTAGGGACGGCGAGCAGTACTTC
NA	TRBD1	TRBV29-1	TRBJ1-2	CSVTGQNYGYTF	TGCAGCGTTACGGGACAGAACTATGGCTACACCTTC
NA	NA	TRBV29-1	TRBJ1-2	CSVEDLTGGYGYTF	TGCAGCGTTGAAGATCTCACGGGGGGCTATGGCTACACCTTC
NA	NA	TRBV5-6	TRBJ2-7	CASSFGLGLSREQYF	TGTGCCAGCAGCTTCGGTCTGGGGCTAAGCCGCGAGCAGTACTTC
NA	TRBD2	TRBV5-1	TRBJ2-3	CASSLDGSGGEISTDTQYF	TGCGCCAGCAGCTTGGATGGTAGCGGGGGAGAGATTAGCACAGATACGCAGTATTTT
once	NA	TRBV27	TRBJ1-6	CASTGRGNSPLHF	TGTGCCAGCACGGGCAGGGGAAATTCACCCCTCCACTTT
NA	NA	TRBV2	TRBJ1-4	CASLKASGDEKLFF	TGTGCCAGCCTTAAGGCCTCGGGAGATGAAAAACTGTTTTTT
NA	NA	TRBV7-9	TRBJ2-7	CASSSRVIYSYEQYF	TGTGCCAGCAGCTCCCGAGTAATCTACTCCTACGAGCAGTACTTC
once	TRBD1	TRBV6-1	TRBJ1-1	CASSLITGGGEAFF	TGTGCCAGCAGCTTAATAACAGGGGGCGGTGAAGCTTTCTTT
NA	NA	TRBV4-1	TRBJ1-5	CASSQVEGSNQPQHF	TGCGCCAGCAGCCAAGTCGAGGGGAGCAATCAGCCCCAGCATTTT
few	NA	TRBV27	TRBJ1-5	CASSEYWANQPQHF	TGTGCCAGCAGTGAGTACTGGGCGAATCAGCCCCAGCATTTT
NA	NA	TRBV6-5	TRBJ2-3	CASSPDSITQYF	TGTGCCAGCAGTCCGGACTCTATCACGCAGTATTTT
NA	NA	TRBV19	TRBJ1-2	CASSIDFRANGYTF	TGTGCCAGTAGTATAGATTTTCGGGCGAATGGCTACACCTTC
NA	TRBD2	TRBV4-3	TRBJ2-1	CASSRSTLAGGYNEQFF	TGCGCCAGCAGCCGATCCACACTAGCGGGGGGTTACAATGAGCAGTTCTTC
once	NA	TRBV30	TRBJ2-7	CALLDKASYEQYF	TGTGCCTTGCTGGACAAGGCCTCCTACGAGCAGTACTTC
NA	NA	TRBV21-1	TRBJ1-2	CASSKGWTGGFNYGYTF	TGTGCCAGCAGCAAAGGCTGGACAGGGGGCTTTAACTATGGCTACACCTTC
NA	NA	TRBV12-5	TRBJ2-1	CASGPAAGAWFF	TGTGCTAGTGGCCCCGCGGCAGGGGCGTGGTTCTTC
NA	NA	TRBV4-3	TRBJ1-2	CASSPRLQINYGYTF	TGCGCCAGCAGCCCAAGGTTACAGATTAACTATGGCTACACCTTC
NA	TRBD1	TRBV11-2	TRBJ2-3	CASSPGQGAISADTQYF	TGTGCCAGCAGCCCGGGACAGGGGGCGATTTCAGCAGATACGCAGTATTTT
NA	NA	TRBV29-1	TRBJ2-1	CSVGGDDGEQFF	TGCAGCGTTGGTGGGGATGATGGGGAGCAGTTCTTC
NA	NA	TRBV7-9	TRBJ2-7	CASSLATGSYEQYF	TGTGCCAGCAGCTTAGCGACAGGTTCCTACGAGCAGTACTTC
NA	NA	TRBV7-8	TRBJ1-2	CASSPGEHGYTF	TGTGCCAGCAGCCCCGGAGAGCATGGCTACACCTTC
NA	NA	TRBV27	TRBJ2-1	CASSPGTPSSYNEQFF	TGTGCCAGCAGTCCCGGGACCCCAAGCTCCTACAATGAGCAGTTCTTC
NA	TRBD2	TRBV5-4	TRBJ2-3	CASSLAAGGTTDTQYF	TGTGCCAGCAGCTTGGCAGCGGGGGGGACCACAGATACGCAGTATTTT
NA	NA	TRBV11-2	TRBJ1-6	CASSGGQNNSPLHF	TGTGCCAGCAGCGGAGGGCAGAACAATTCACCCCTCCACTTT
NA	NA	TRBV27	TRBJ2-3	CASSLKGRAGDTQYF	TGTGCCAGCAGTTTAAAAGGCCGGGCGGGGGATACGCAGTATTTT